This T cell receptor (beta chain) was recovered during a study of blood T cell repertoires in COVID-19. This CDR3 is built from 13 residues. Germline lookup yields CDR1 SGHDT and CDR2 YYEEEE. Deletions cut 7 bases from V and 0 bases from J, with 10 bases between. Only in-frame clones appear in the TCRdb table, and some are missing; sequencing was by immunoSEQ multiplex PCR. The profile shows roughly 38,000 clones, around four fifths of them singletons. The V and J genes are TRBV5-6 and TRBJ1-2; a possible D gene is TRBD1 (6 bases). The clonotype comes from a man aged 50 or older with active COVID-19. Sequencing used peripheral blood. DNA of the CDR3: TGTGCCAGCCAGGGGATACCTAACTATGGCTACACCTTC. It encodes CASQGIPNYGYTF.